This passage covers 5 T cell receptor beta chains from one sample sequenced in a study of T-cell reconstitution after alpha-beta-depleted transplantation in children. It was with unique molecular identifiers that the TCRbeta library was prepared. TCRdb reprocessed the PCR reads with MiXCR, giving one entry per CDR3 protein. The table records about 100,000 distinct CDR3 sequences, around 5.9% of them present only once. This specimen consisted of PBMCs, mostly from graft donor cells, obtained 60 days after TCRalphabeta/CD19-depleted stem cell transplant. The source of these receptors is a female patient younger than 10 who had a stem cell transplant for Fanconi anemia, so the T cells may come from the graft donor.

In this sample, this clonotype turned up a few times. The V gene is TRBV29-1, the J gene TRBJ1-1; 9 positions match TRBD1. The CDR3 extends over 15 amino acids. Germline CDR1 is SQVTM and CDR2 is ANQGSEA. Trimming cost V 8 bases and J 1 base; bases outside gene matches: 11. Here the CDR3 reads CSFRQGGMGNTEAFF. The CDR3 nucleotides are TGCAGCTTCCGACAGGGGGGTATGGGGAACACTGAAGCTTTCTTT.

The gene calls are TRBV16 and TRBJ1-5; TRBD1 aligns across 10 bases. Germline V lookup: CDR1 KGHSY, CDR2 FQNENV. The CDR3 consists of 15 residues. Losses at the gene ends were 2 bases for V and 5 bases for J; bases not matched to a gene: 3. The CDR3 bases are TGTGCCAGCAGCCAACGACAGGGGGCCGATCAGCCCCAGCATTTT. Translated, it gives CASSQRQGADQPQHF. Based on the CDR3 plus reference TRBV16 and TRBJ1-5, the full variable domain is GEEVAQTPKHLVRGEGQKAKLYCAPIKGHSYVFWYQQVLKNEFKFLISFQNENVFDETGMPKERFSAKCLPNSPCSLEIQATKLEDSAVYFCASSQRQGADQPQHFGDGTRLSIL.

This clonotype showed up many times. The rearrangement links TRBV7-9 to TRBJ2-2; 8 bases are a match to TRBD1. This CDR3 region has 16 residues. The V and J ends lost 5 bases and 0 bases, in that order; junction bases with no gene match: 5. Germline V gene sequence: CDR1 SEHNR, CDR2 FQNEAQ (reference sequence). The CDR3 bases are TGTGCCAGCAGCCGTGAGACAGGGGCGAACACCGGGGAGCTGTTTTTT. Translation gives CASSRETGANTGELFF.

Ten or more counts support this clonotype. The chain uses TRBV24-1 and TRBJ1-2; possible D gene TRBD1, 6 bases. This CDR3 is built from 15 residues. Trimming removed 4 bases from V and 4 bases from J, with 15 bases in between. Germline V lookup: CDR1 KGHDR, CDR2 SFDVKD. CDR3 sequence reads: CATSDPTQGTYGYTF. For the CDR3, the DNA is TGTGCCACCAGTGACCCCACGCAGGGGACCTATGGCTACACCTTC.

This clonotype was detected ten times or more. The rearrangement links TRBV5-1 to TRBJ2-7; TRBD2 matches 16 bases. In germline, CDR1 is SGHRS, CDR2 YFSETQ. J gave up 5 bases and V 4 bases, and 6 bases lay outside the gene matches. The CDR3 totals 16 residues. CDR3: CASSPGLAGGHNEQYF. In DNA form, the CDR3 reads TGCGCCAGCAGCCCGGGACTAGCGGGGGGGCACAACGAGCAGTACTTC. The complete variable domain, with remaining parts taken from reference TRBV5-1 and TRBJ2-7, reads KAGVTQTPRYLIKTRGQQVTLSCSPISGHRSVSWYQQTPGQGLQFLFEYFSETQRNKGNFPGRFSGRQFSNSRSEMNVSTLELGDSALYLCASSPGLAGGHNEQYFGPGTRLTVT.